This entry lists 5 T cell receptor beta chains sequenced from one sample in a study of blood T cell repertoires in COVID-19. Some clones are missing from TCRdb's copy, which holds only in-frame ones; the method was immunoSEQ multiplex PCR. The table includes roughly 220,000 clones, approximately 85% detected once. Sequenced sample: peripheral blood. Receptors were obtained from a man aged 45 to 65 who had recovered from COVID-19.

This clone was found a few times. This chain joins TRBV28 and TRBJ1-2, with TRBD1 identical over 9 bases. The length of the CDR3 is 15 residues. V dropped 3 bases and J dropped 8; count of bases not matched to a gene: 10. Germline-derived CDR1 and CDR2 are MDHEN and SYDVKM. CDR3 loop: CASSLTGTGLMGYTF. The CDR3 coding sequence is TGTGCCAGCAGTTTGACCGGGACAGGGTTAATGGGCTACACCTTC.

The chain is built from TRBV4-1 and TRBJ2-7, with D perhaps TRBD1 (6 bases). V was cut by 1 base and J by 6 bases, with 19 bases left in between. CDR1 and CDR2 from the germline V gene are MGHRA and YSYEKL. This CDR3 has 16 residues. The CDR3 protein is CASSQGLRDIEPEQYF. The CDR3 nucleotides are TGCGCCAGCAGCCAAGGGTTAAGGGACATCGAGCCCGAGCAGTACTTC.

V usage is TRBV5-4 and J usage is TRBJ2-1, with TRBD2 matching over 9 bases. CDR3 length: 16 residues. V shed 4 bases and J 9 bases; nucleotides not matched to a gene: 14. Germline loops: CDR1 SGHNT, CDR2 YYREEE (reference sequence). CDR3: CASSLVAVAGVSEQFF. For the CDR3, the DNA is TGTGCCAGCAGCCTGGTGGCGGTAGCGGGAGTCTCTGAGCAGTTCTTC.

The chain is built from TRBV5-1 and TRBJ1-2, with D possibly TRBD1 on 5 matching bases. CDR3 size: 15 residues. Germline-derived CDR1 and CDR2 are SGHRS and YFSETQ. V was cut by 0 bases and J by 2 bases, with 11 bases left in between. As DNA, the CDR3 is TGCGCCAGCAGCTTGGCTCAGGGCCAGAACTATGGCTACACCTTC. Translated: CASSLAQGQNYGYTF.

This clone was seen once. The CDR3 loop is CASSSRLAGEAGELFF. CDR3 sequence (DNA): TGTGCCAGCAGCTCCCGACTAGCGGGAGAGGCCGGGGAGCTGTTTTTT. The chain recombines TRBV7-9 with TRBJ2-2; TRBD2 matches at 12 bases. The CDR3 contains 16 residues. Germline-derived CDR1 and CDR2 are SEHNR and FQNEAQ (reference sequence). J gave up 6 bases and V 4 bases, and 6 bases lay outside the gene matches. Full variable domain (outside the CDR3, taken from reference TRBV7-9 and TRBJ2-2): DTGVSQNPRHKITKRGQNVTFRCDPISEHNRLYWYRQTLGQGPEFLTYFQNEAQLEKSRLLSDRFSAERPKGSFSTLEIQRTEQGDSAMYLCASSSRLAGEAGELFFGEGSRLTVL.